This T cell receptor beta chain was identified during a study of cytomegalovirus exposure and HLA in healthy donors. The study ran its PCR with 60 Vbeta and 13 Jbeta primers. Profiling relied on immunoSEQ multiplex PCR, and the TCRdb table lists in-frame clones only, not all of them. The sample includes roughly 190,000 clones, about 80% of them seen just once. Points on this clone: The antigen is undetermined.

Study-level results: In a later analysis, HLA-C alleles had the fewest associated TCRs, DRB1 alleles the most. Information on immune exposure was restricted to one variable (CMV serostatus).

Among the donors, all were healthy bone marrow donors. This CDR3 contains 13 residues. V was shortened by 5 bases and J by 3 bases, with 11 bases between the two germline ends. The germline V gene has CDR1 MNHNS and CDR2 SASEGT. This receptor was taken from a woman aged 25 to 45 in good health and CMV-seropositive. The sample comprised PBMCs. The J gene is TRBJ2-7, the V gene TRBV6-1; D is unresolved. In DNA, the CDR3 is TGTGCCAGCAGTCAAACCAGGAACTACGAGCAGTACTTC. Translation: CASSQTRNYEQYF.